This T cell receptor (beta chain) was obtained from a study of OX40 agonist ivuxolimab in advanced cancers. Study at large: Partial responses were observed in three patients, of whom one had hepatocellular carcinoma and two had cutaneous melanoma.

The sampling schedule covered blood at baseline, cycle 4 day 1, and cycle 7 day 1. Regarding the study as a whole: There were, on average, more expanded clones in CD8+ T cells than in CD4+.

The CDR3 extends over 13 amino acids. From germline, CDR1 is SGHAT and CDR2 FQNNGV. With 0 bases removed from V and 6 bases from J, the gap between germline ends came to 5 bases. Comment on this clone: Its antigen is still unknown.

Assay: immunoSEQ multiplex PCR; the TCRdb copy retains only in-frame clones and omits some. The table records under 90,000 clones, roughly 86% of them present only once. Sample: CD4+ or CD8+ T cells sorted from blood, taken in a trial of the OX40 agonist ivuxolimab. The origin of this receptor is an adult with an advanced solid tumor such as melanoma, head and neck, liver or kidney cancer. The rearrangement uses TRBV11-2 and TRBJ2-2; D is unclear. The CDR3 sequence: CASSLEAAGELFF. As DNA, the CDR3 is TGTGCCAGCAGCTTAGAGGCGGCCGGGGAGCTGTTTTTT.